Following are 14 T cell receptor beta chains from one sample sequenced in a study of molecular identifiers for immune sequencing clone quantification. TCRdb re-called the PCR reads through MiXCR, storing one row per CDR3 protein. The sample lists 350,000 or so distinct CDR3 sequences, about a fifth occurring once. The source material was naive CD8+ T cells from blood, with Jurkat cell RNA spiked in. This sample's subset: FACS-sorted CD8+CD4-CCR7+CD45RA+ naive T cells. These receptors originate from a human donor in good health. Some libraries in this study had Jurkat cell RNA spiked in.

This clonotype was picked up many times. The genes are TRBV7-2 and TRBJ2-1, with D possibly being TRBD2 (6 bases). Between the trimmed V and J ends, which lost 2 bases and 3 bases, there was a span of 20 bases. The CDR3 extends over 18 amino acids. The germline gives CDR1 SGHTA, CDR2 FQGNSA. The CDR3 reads CASSLLGPQRVLYNEQFF. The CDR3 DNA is TGTGCCAGCAGCTTACTAGGCCCGCAGCGGGTACTCTACAATGAGCAGTTCTTC.

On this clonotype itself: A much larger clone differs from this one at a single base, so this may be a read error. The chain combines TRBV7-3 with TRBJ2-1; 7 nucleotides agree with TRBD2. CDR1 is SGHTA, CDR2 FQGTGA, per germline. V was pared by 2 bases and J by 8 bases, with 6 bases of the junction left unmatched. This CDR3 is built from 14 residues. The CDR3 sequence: CASSLAGAGDEQFF. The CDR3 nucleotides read TGTGCCAGCAGCTTAGCGGGAGCTGGCGATGAGCAGTTCTTC.

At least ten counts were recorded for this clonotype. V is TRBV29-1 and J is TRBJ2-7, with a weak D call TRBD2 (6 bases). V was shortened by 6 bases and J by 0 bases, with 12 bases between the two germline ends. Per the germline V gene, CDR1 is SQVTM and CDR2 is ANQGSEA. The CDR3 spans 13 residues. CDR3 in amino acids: CSVVRDSSYEQYF. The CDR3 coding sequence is TGCAGCGTGGTGAGGGACTCCTCCTACGAGCAGTACTTC.

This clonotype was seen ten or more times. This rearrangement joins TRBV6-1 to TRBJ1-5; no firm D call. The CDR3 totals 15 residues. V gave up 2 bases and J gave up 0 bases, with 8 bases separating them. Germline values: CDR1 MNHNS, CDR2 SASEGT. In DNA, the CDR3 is TGTGCCAGCAGTGAAAGTTCGTATAGCAATCAGCCCCAGCATTTT. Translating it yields CASSESSYSNQPQHF.

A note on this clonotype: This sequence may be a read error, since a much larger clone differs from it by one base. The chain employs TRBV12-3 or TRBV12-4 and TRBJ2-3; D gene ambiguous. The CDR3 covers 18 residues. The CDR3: CASILSLGYPLSTDAQYF. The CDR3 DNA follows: TGTGCCAGCATTCTCTCCCTAGGGTACCCTTTAAGCACAGATGCGCAGTATTTT.

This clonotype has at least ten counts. Here the CDR3 DNA reads TGCGCCAGCAGCCAAACTAGCGGAAGGGTCCATGAGCAGTTCTTC. Amino acid sequence: CASSQTSGRVHEQFF. The chain recombines TRBV4-3 with TRBJ2-1; 8 bases line up with TRBD2. The CDR3 consists of 15 residues. J gave up 8 bases and V 2 bases, and 8 bases lay outside the gene matches. Germline CDR1 and CDR2: LGHNA and YSLEER.

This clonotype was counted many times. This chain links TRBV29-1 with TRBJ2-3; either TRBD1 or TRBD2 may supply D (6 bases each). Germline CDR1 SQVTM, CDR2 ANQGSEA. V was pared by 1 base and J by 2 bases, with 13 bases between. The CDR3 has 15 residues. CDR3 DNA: TGCAGCGTTGAAGTAGGAGGGGGGCTCACAGATACGCAGTATTTT. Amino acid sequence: CSVEVGGGLTDTQYF.

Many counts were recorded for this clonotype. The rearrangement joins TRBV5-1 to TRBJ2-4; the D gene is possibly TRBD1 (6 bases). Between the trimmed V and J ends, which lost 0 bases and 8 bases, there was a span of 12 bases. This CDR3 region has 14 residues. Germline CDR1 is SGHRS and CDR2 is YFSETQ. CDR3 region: CASSLVTGLDIQYF. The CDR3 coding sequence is TGCGCCAGCAGCTTGGTAACAGGGCTGGACATTCAGTACTTC.

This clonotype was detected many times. In DNA, the CDR3 is TGCAGTGCTTTGACAGACAGTTCCTACGAGCAGTACTTC. Translation gives CSALTDSSYEQYF. The chain has TRBV20-1 and TRBJ2-7, with D possibly TRBD1 on 5 matching bases. The CDR3 covers 13 residues. Between the trimmed V and J ends, which lost 5 bases and 1 base, there was a span of 12 bases. The germline V gene encodes CDR1 DFQATT and CDR2 SNEGSKA (reference sequence).

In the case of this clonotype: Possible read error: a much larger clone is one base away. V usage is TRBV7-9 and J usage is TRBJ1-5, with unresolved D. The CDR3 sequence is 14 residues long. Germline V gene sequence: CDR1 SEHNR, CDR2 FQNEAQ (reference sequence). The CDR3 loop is CAGSLGSKGQPQHF. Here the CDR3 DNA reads TGTGCCGGCAGCTTAGGGTCGAAAGGTCAGCCCCAGCATTTT. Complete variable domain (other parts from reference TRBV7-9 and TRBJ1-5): DTGVSQNPRHKITKRGQNVTFRCDPISEHNRLYWYRQTLGQGPEFLTYFQNEAQLEKSRLLSDRFSAERPKGSFSTLEIQRTEQGDSAMYLCAGSLGSKGQPQHFGDGTRLSIL.

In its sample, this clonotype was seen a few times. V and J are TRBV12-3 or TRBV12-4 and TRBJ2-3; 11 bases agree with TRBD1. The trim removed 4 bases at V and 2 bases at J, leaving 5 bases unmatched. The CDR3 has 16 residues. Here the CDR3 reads CASSWTGGWNTDTQYF. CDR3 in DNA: TGTGCCAGCAGTTGGACAGGGGGCTGGAACACAGATACGCAGTATTTT.

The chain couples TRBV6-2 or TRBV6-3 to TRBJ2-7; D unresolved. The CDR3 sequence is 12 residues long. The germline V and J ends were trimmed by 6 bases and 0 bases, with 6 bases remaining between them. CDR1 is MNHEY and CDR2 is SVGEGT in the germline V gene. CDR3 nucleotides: TGTGCCAGCAGAACCAGCTCCTACGAGCAGTACTTC. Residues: CASRTSSYEQYF.

The CDR3 here is CASTPLQGGYGYTF. The DNA of the CDR3 is TGTGCCAGTACCCCACTCCAGGGTGGCTATGGCTACACCTTC. J is TRBJ1-2 and V is TRBV19; tentative D call: TRBD1 (5 bases). Trimming took 7 bases from V and 4 from J, leaving 16 bases between them. Per germline, CDR1 LNHDA and CDR2 SQIVND (reference sequence). The CDR3 runs 14 residues. Complete variable domain (other parts from reference TRBV19 and TRBJ1-2): DGGITQSPKYLFRKEGQNVTLSCEQNLNHDAMYWYRQDPGQGLRLIYYSQIVNDFQKGDIAEGYSVSREKKESFPLTVTSAQKNPTAFYLCASTPLQGGYGYTFGSGTRLTVV.

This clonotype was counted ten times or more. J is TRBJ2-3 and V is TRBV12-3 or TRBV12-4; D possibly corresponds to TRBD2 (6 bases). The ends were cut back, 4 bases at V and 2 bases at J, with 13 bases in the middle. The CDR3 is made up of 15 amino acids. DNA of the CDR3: TGTGCCAGCAGTTCGCTAGCGATCAACACAGATACGCAGTATTTT. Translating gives CASSSLAINTDTQYF.